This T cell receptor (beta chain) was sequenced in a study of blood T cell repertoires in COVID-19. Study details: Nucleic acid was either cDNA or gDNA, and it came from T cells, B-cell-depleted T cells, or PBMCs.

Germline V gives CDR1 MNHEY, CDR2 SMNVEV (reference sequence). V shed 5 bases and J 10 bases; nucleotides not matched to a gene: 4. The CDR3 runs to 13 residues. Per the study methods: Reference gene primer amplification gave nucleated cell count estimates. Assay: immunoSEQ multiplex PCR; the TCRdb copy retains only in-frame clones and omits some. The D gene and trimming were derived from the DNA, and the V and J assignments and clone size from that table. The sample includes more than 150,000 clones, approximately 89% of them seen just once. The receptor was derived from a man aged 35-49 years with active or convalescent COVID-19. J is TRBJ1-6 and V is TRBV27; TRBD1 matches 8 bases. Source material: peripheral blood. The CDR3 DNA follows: TGTGCCAGCAGTGTGACAGGGGACTCACCCCTCCACTTT. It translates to CASSVTGDSPLHF.